Below are 10 T cell receptor beta chains sequenced from a single sample in a study of cytomegalovirus exposure and HLA in healthy donors. Primers included in the PCR were 60 Vbeta and 13 Jbeta primers. Libraries were prepared by immunoSEQ multiplex PCR; TCRdb keeps only in-frame clonotypes and omits some of them. The table includes about 120,000 clones, 65% to 85% detected once. The sequencing sample was made of PBMCs. The receptors come from a man between 50 and 59 years old in good health and CMV-seronegative.

This rearrangement joins TRBV5-1 to TRBJ2-3; D is ambiguous. Germline V CDR1 and CDR2: SGHRS, YFSETQ. CDR3 length equals 14 residues. The V gene lost 3 bases and the J gene lost 0 bases, with 8 bases spanning the gap. The CDR3 region has the DNA TGCGCCAGCAGCTCCTCCGTGAGCACAGATACGCAGTATTTT. Protein: CASSSSVSTDTQYF.

Only one count was recorded for this clone. The V gene is TRBV13, the J gene TRBJ2-3; 10 bases align to TRBD1. With 4 bases clipped from V and 3 bases from J, the junction kept 4 bases outside the gene matches. The CDR3 is 15 amino acids. Germline assignment: CDR1 PRHDT and CDR2 FYEKMQ (reference sequence). The CDR3 loop reads CASSSRTGGTDTQYF. The CDR3 DNA is TGTGCCAGCAGCTCCCGGACAGGGGGAACAGATACGCAGTATTTT.

The chain combines TRBV9 with TRBJ1-4; tentative D call: TRBD1 (6 bases). Germline CDR1 reads SGDLS; CDR2 reads YYNGEE. V lost 2 bases and J lost 2, with 13 bases in between. The CDR3 covers 16 residues. The CDR3 coding sequence is TGTGCCAGCAGCGTCACGCCAGGGGAGACTAATGAAAAACTGTTTTTT. Translating gives CASSVTPGETNEKLFF.

The chain links TRBV19 to TRBJ2-7; 14 bases match TRBD2. From germline, CDR1 is LNHDA and CDR2 SQIVND (reference sequence). The CDR3 has 17 residues. Trimming took 5 bases from V and 0 from J; bases not matched to a gene: 6. The CDR3 region has the DNA TGTGCCAGTAGTCCCGGGACTAGCGGGAGCATCTCCTACGAGCAGTACTTC. Residues: CASSPGTSGSISYEQYF.

J is TRBJ1-4 and V is TRBV28, with 7 bases that match TRBD1. The CDR3 consists of 17 residues. CDR1 is MDHEN, CDR2 SYDVKM, per germline. Trimming cost V 10 bases and J 5 bases; bases outside gene matches: 19. The CDR3 nucleotides are TGTGCCACCCTCATTGGGCAGGGGGTAACAGAAAATGAAAAACTGTTTTTT. Its protein product is CATLIGQGVTENEKLFF.

The chain couples TRBV19 to TRBJ1-6; no clear D gene. The germline V gene has CDR1 LNHDA and CDR2 SQIVND (reference sequence). The CDR3 spans 10 residues. Trimming removed 11 bases from V and 10 bases from J, with 9 bases in between. The CDR3 loop is CAQVESPLHF. The CDR3 DNA reads TGTGCCCAGGTAGAATCACCCCTCCACTTT.

The chain is built from TRBV7-2 and TRBJ2-7; D is possibly TRBD2 (6 bases). The germline gives CDR1 SGHTA, CDR2 FQGNSA. The CDR3 has 18 residues. The germline V and J ends were trimmed by 0 bases and 0 bases, with 18 bases remaining between them. As DNA, the CDR3 is TGTGCCAGCAGCTTAGCCCCTTTCGGGCGGGGAAGCTCCTACGAGCAGTACTTC. This sequence encodes CASSLAPFGRGSSYEQYF.

The chain links TRBV5-4 to TRBJ2-5, with 13 bases that match TRBD2. The V gene's germline CDR1 is SGHNT and CDR2 YYREEE (reference sequence). The junction had 11 bases not matched to a gene; V was cut back by 4 bases and J by 5 bases. This CDR3 region has 17 residues. The CDR3 loop reads CASSLPSVGLAGETQYF. CDR3 DNA sequence: TGTGCCAGCAGCCTCCCCTCTGTGGGACTAGCGGGGGAGACCCAGTACTTC.

The chain employs TRBV12-1 and TRBJ2-1; the table names TRBD1, a call not compared with the DNA. TRBV12-1 is an annotated pseudogene. CDR3 size: 13 residues. The CDR3 coding sequence is TGTGCCAGCAGCTTTGTGCAGGACAATGAGCAGTTCTTC. It specifies CASSFVQDNEQFF.

The table lists this clone with a count of one. The J gene is TRBJ2-7, the V gene TRBV9, with a possible D match to TRBD2 (6 bases). CDR3 length: 13 amino acids. Germline V CDR1 and CDR2: SGDLS, YYNGEE. V lost 0 bases and J lost 7, with 11 bases in between. The CDR3 sequence: CASSVGDFGEQYF. For the CDR3, the DNA is TGTGCCAGCAGCGTAGGGGACTTCGGGGAGCAGTACTTC. Based on the CDR3 plus reference TRBV9 and TRBJ2-7, the full variable domain is DSGVTQTPKHLITATGQRVTLRCSPRSGDLSVYWYQQSLDQGLQFLIQYYNGEERAKGNILERFSAQQFPDLHSELNLSSLELGDSALYFCASSVGDFGEQYFGPGTRLTVT.